This TCR beta chain is from a study of T cells after yellow fever vaccination. Study overall: Some fractions had low cell numbers, and these were prepared with SMART-Seq v4 Ultra Low Input.

TCR cDNA, made by 5'RACE template switching, carried an added universal primer site and UMIs. MiXCR, run by TCRdb on the 5' RACE reads, gives a single entry per CDR3 protein. Counted here are 500,000 to 650,000 distinct CDR3 sequences, roughly an eighth occurring once; the ten biggest clones make up 15%. Whole-study results and caveats: A weaker secondary response peaked on day 5, the primary on day 15.

There are many counts of this clonotype. Antigen specificity is unknown. This sequence originates from a young man who received the YFV17D yellow fever vaccine. The sample here was PBMCs, taken on the day of the yellow fever booster vaccination.

CDR3 sequence: CAWSYRVLSSGNTIYF. The CDR3 DNA reads as TGTGCCTGGAGTTACAGGGTGCTCAGCTCTGGAAACACCATATATTTT. This chain links TRBV30 with TRBJ1-3; D possibly corresponds to TRBD1 (6 bases). Germline V gene data show CDR1 as GTSNPN and CDR2 as SVGIG (reference sequence). The germline V and J ends were trimmed by 2 bases and 0 bases, with 14 bases remaining between them. The CDR3 covers 16 residues. Drawing the rest from reference TRBV30 and TRBJ1-3, the complete variable domain is SQTIHQWPATLVQPVGSPLSLECTVEGTSNPNLYWYRQAAGRGLQLLFYSVGIGQISSEVPQNLSASRPQDRQFILSSKKLLLSDSGFYLCAWSYRVLSSGNTIYFGEGSWLTVV.